A single sample gave rise to the 28 T cell receptor beta chains below, sequenced in a study of regulatory T cells in long-lasting Graves disease. Time point noted: newly diagnosed GD, antithyroid drugs for less than 3 months. Isolated PBMC RNA provided the starting material for the TCR library. Through Arm-PCR of CDR3 regions and iRepertoire HTBI primers, TCR beta libraries were built. Each CDR3 protein gets one entry after TCRdb re-called the multiplex PCR reads with MiXCR. The table has roughly 420,000 distinct CDR3 sequences, 14% seen once. These sequences were also reported in another study, on T cells in Graves' hyperthyroidism and ophthalmopathy.

This specimen consisted of peripheral blood mononuclear cells (PBMCs), obtained at new diagnosis, from a patient treated with antithyroid drugs. These receptors originate from a woman between 50 and 59 years old with Graves disease.

In its sample, this clonotype was seen many times. The genes are TRBV6-2 or TRBV6-3 and TRBJ2-4; D unresolved. This CDR3 has 16 residues. Germline V gene sequence: CDR1 MNHEY, CDR2 SVGEGT. The V gene lost 2 bases and the J gene lost 0 bases, with 11 bases spanning the gap. DNA of the CDR3: TGTGCCAGCAGTTACCCAGGTCTAATAGCCAAAAACATTCAGTACTTC. This sequence encodes CASSYPGLIAKNIQYF.

This clonotype was detected a few times. The genes are TRBV6-1 and TRBJ2-2; 8 bases are shared with TRBD2. This CDR3 spans 23 amino acids. The V gene's germline CDR1 is MNHNS and CDR2 SASEGT. Trimming took 6 bases from V and 2 from J; bases not matched to a gene: 29. CDR3 coding DNA: TGTGCCAGCAGAATAACGGGATCTGGGACTAGTCGTAAGCGGGAGAGTAACACCGGGGAGCTGTTTTTT. It specifies CASRITGSGTSRKRESNTGELFF.

J is TRBJ2-3 and V is TRBV18, with 8 bases matching TRBD1. CDR1 KGHSH and CDR2 LQKENI come from the germline V gene. V gave up 3 bases and J gave up 3 bases; unmatched junction bases: 5. CDR3 size: 15 residues. CDR3 amino acids: CASSPMTGVTDTQYF. In DNA, the CDR3 is TGTGCCAGCTCACCCATGACAGGGGTGACAGATACGCAGTATTTT.

This clonotype was counted many times. The chain employs TRBV15 and TRBJ2-1; 7 nucleotides agree with TRBD1. The V gene's germline CDR1 is LNHNV and CDR2 YYDKDF (reference sequence). This CDR3 contains 15 residues. V trimming: 3 bases; J trimming: 2 bases; junction bases outside the gene matches: 4. The CDR3, as DNA: TGTGCCACCAGCAGCGACAGGGAGACCTACAATGAGCAGTTCTTC. Its protein is CATSSDRETYNEQFF.

Notes on this clonotype: This may stem from a read error, because a much larger clone lies one nucleotide away. This chain connects TRBV20-1 to TRBJ2-3; 8 nucleotides line up with TRBD1. CDR1 DFQATT and CDR2 SNEGSKA come from the germline V gene (reference sequence). V lost 5 bases, J lost 7 bases, and 11 bases stayed unmatched. The CDR3 loop spans 14 amino acids. The chain's CDR3 is CSAEDWTGQYTQYF. CDR3 DNA: TGCAGTGCTGAAGATTGGACAGGGCAATATACGCAGTATTTT.

The sample holds many counts of this clonotype. Here the CDR3 DNA reads TGTGCCAGCAGCTCCGGGCCCAACACCGGGGAGCTGTTTTTT. Its protein product is CASSSGPNTGELFF. This sequence joins TRBV11-2 and TRBJ2-2; D is ambiguous. Germline CDR1 is SGHAT and CDR2 is FQNNGV. This CDR3 has 14 residues. V gave up 4 bases and J gave up 2 bases, with 8 bases separating them.

CDR3 sequence: CASSYWTSGSSYNEQFF. The CDR3 DNA reads as TGCGCCAGCAGCTACTGGACTAGCGGGAGCTCCTACAATGAGCAGTTCTTC. The chain combines TRBV5-1 with TRBJ2-1; 13 bases agree with TRBD2. The CDR3 has 17 amino acids. With V trimmed by 3 bases and J by 0 bases, 3 bases remained unmatched. Germline V lookup: CDR1 SGHRS, CDR2 YFSETQ.

As to this clonotype: One end of the junction fails to match germline, which may point to a read error. This rearrangement joins TRBV20-1 to TRBJ2-2; D might be TRBD2 (6 bases). This CDR3 has 16 residues. Per germline, CDR1 DFQATT and CDR2 SNEGSKA (reference sequence). CDR3 amino acids: CSARDPRRENTGEPFF. For the CDR3, the DNA is TGCAGTGCTAGAGATCCCCGCCGGGAGAACACCGGGGAGCCGTTTTTT.

This clonotype has ten or more counts. The chain joins TRBV30 to TRBJ2-3; 7 nucleotides match TRBD2. The germline gives CDR1 GTSNPN, CDR2 SVGIG (reference sequence). This CDR3 has 20 residues. Losses at the gene ends were 0 bases for V and 3 bases for J; bases not matched to a gene: 21. The CDR3 sequence: CAWSVEFSLRENVITDTQYF. Here the CDR3 DNA reads TGTGCCTGGAGTGTTGAGTTTAGTCTGCGGGAGAATGTGATAACAGATACGCAGTATTTT.

The table lists this clonotype with a few counts. The genes are TRBV3-1 and TRBJ1-6; tentative D call: TRBD1 (5 bases). The V and J ends lost 0 bases and 5 bases respectively, with 8 bases between them. Germline V gene sequence: CDR1 LGHDT, CDR2 YNNKEL (reference sequence). The CDR3 has 15 residues. CDR3 sequence reads: CASSQDQGDNSPLHF. The CDR3 bases are TGTGCCAGCAGCCAAGATCAGGGCGATAATTCACCCCTCCACTTT.

This clonotype was seen repeatedly, ten times or more. The gene calls are TRBV5-1 and TRBJ2-5; 9 positions agree with TRBD1. CDR1 SGHRS and CDR2 YFSETQ come from the germline V gene. J was trimmed by 5 bases and V by 6 bases; bases with no gene match: 11. The CDR3 extends over 15 amino acids. The CDR3 loop reads CASNGGTGPQETQYF. DNA for the CDR3: TGCGCCAGCAACGGAGGGACAGGGCCACAGGAGACCCAGTACTTC.

This clonotype appeared a few times. CDR3 sequence: CASSQYSGNTIYF. The CDR3 DNA reads TGTGCCAGCAGCCAATATTCTGGAAACACCATATATTTT. This sequence joins TRBV3-1 and TRBJ1-3; D gene ambiguous. This CDR3 has 13 residues. The germline V gene has CDR1 LGHDT and CDR2 YNNKEL (reference sequence). The germline V and J ends were trimmed by 2 bases and 1 base, with 3 bases remaining between them.

This clonotype was seen at least ten times. The chain carries TRBV10-3 and TRBJ1-2, with 10 bases that match TRBD1. Germline loops: CDR1 ENHRY, CDR2 SYGVKD. J lost 6 bases, V lost 3 bases, and 4 bases had no gene match. This CDR3 contains 14 residues. CDR3 in amino acids: CAISDYDRGHGYTF. The CDR3 DNA follows: TGTGCCATCAGTGATTACGACAGGGGGCATGGCTACACCTTC.

A word on this clonotype: This may come from a read error, since a much larger clone is one base off. The V and J genes are TRBV28 and TRBJ1-4; possibly TRBD1 for D (5 bases). The CDR3 loop spans 17 amino acids. V lost 7 bases to trimming and J lost 0 bases, with 18 bases between them. Germline V gene sequence: CDR1 MDHEN, CDR2 SYDVKM. DNA for the CDR3: TGTGCCAGCAACCCTGCGGGACTTGTCGCAACTAATGAAAAACTGTTTTTT. Its protein product is CASNPAGLVATNEKLFF.

V and J are TRBV9 and TRBJ1-4; tentative D call: TRBD1 (5 bases). Germline V gene lookup returns CDR1 SGDLS and CDR2 YYNGEE. The CDR3 contains 14 residues. Trimming shortened V by 3 bases and J by 5 bases, and 11 bases separated the two germline ends. As DNA, the CDR3 is TGTGCCAGCAGCGGCGGGGACTTCAATGAAAAACTGTTTTTT. Protein: CASSGGDFNEKLFF.

This clonotype has at least ten counts. The chain employs TRBV12-3 or TRBV12-4 and TRBJ2-6; 10 nucleotides align to TRBD1. Germline trimming cut 5 bases from V and 0 bases from J; bases unmatched to any gene: 13. The CDR3 is 20 residues long. The CDR3 DNA sequence: TGTGCCAGCAGTGCCCACGCGGGACAGGGGTCGTACTCTGGGGCCAACGTCCTGACTTTC. Encoded protein: CASSAHAGQGSYSGANVLTF.

This clonotype was counted only a few times. This chain joins TRBV7-9 and TRBJ2-7; tentatively, D is TRBD2 (6 bases). Germline-derived CDR1 and CDR2 are SEHNR and FQNEAQ (reference sequence). CDR3 size: 15 residues. The V and J ends lost 4 bases and 1 base respectively, with 14 bases between them. DNA for the CDR3: TGTGCCAGCAGCTCCCGGAGGGCGGGTTCCTACGAGCAGTACTTC. Its protein is CASSSRRAGSYEQYF.

This clonotype was seen many times. The chain couples TRBV7-3 to TRBJ2-3; D may be TRBD1 or TRBD2 (5 bases each). V lost 2 bases, J lost 4 bases, and 10 bases lay in between. CDR1 and CDR2 (germline): SGHTA, FQGTGA. The CDR3 is 14 residues long. CDR3 residues: CASSLGDPADTQYF. The CDR3 region has the DNA TGTGCCAGCAGCTTAGGGGACCCAGCAGATACGCAGTATTTT.

This clonotype has a count of ten or more. V usage is TRBV7-2 and J usage is TRBJ2-7; 8 bases align to TRBD1. The CDR3 covers 14 residues. Germline V CDR1 and CDR2: SGHTA, FQGNSA. V dropped 5 bases and J dropped 3; count of bases not matched to a gene: 6. CDR3 loop: CASSIWTGFYEQYF. Written as DNA, the CDR3 is TGTGCCAGCAGCATCTGGACAGGGTTCTACGAGCAGTACTTC.

This clonotype was found a few times. The chain recombines TRBV3-1 with TRBJ1-1; 10 bases fit TRBD1. V lost 3 bases to trimming and J lost 2 bases; unmatched junction nucleotides: 3. CDR1 is LGHDT and CDR2 is YNNKEL in the germline V gene (reference sequence). The CDR3 totals 15 residues. The CDR3 loop is CASSQGQGPNTEAFF. Written as DNA, the CDR3 is TGTGCCAGCAGCCAGGGACAGGGGCCAAACACTGAAGCTTTCTTT.

This clonotype was detected many times. The rearrangement joins TRBV27 to TRBJ2-5; TRBD2 matches at 8 bases. J was trimmed by 5 bases and V by 0 bases; bases with no gene match: 8. Per germline, CDR1 MNHEY and CDR2 SMNVEV (reference sequence). CDR3 length: 16 amino acids. The CDR3: CASSLSPTGGRETQYF. In DNA, the CDR3 is TGTGCCAGCAGTTTATCCCCCACGGGAGGGCGGGAGACCCAGTACTTC.

Remarks on this clonotype: Just one base apart from a much larger clone, this may be a read error. This sequence joins TRBV28 and TRBJ1-1; D is unresolved. CDR1 and CDR2 from the germline V gene are MDHEN and SYDVKM. This CDR3 has 17 amino acids. CDR3 sequence (DNA): TGTGCCAGCAGTTTGTTTGAACTTGAGGCCGCAAACACTGAAGCTCTCTTT. It translates to CASSLFELEAANTEALF.

This clonotype was seen many times. The chain joins TRBV5-1 to TRBJ2-1; D gene uncertain. Germline CDR1 reads SGHRS; CDR2 reads YFSETQ. CDR3 size: 13 residues. The V end was cut by 0 bases, the J end by 10 bases, with 11 bases between. CDR3 sequence reads: CASSLAREEEQFF. Written as DNA, the CDR3 is TGCGCCAGCAGCTTGGCCCGCGAGGAGGAGCAGTTCTTC.

This clonotype was recorded many times. The chain joins TRBV28 to TRBJ2-5, with D perhaps TRBD1 (6 bases). The CDR3 is 13 amino acids. In germline, CDR1 is MDHEN, CDR2 SYDVKM. V dropped 6 bases and J dropped 4 bases, with 12 bases sitting between them. CDR3 sequence (DNA): TGTGCCAGCAGCAAAAAGGGGGTAGAGACCCAGTACTTC. Translating gives CASSKKGVETQYF.

In its sample, this clonotype was seen many times. The rearrangement links TRBV11-2 to TRBJ2-7, with D uncertain. Germline CDR1 and CDR2: SGHAT and FQNNGV. This CDR3 comprises 13 residues. The ends were cut back, 4 bases at V and 0 bases at J, with 7 bases in the middle. The CDR3, as DNA: TGTGCCAGCAGCTGGGGAAGCTCCTACGAGCAGTACTTC. Protein: CASSWGSSYEQYF.

This clonotype has at least ten counts. This chain joins TRBV28 and TRBJ1-4; D ambiguous. Trimming pared 6 bases from V and 2 bases from J, leaving 7 bases between. This CDR3 spans 13 amino acids. Germline values: CDR1 MDHEN, CDR2 SYDVKM. CDR3 in amino acids: CASSPGTNEKLFF. The CDR3 DNA reads as TGTGCCAGCAGCCCGGGTACTAATGAAAAACTGTTTTTT.

This clonotype occurred many times. The rearrangement uses TRBV27 and TRBJ2-1, with 9 bases identical to TRBD1. Germline V gives CDR1 MNHEY, CDR2 SMNVEV (reference sequence). The CDR3 has 16 amino acids. The trim removed 5 bases at V and 3 bases at J, leaving 8 bases unmatched. The CDR3 sequence: CASSLEQGAGYNEQFF. CDR3 DNA: TGTGCCAGCAGTCTTGAACAGGGGGCAGGCTACAATGAGCAGTTCTTC.

This clonotype has just a few counts. The chain uses TRBV6-1 and TRBJ1-2, with D uncertain. The CDR3 length is 14 residues. The germline CDR1 and CDR2 sequences are MNHNS and SASEGT. V was cut by 1 base and J by 4 bases, with 10 bases left in between. CDR3 in DNA: TGTGCCAGCAGTGAAGGGACCCAAGGCTATGGCTACACCTTC. Its translation is CASSEGTQGYGYTF.